The T cell receptor (beta chain) described here comes from a study of T cell repertoires in cytomegalovirus infection. Study-level information: Recently identified HLA-C-restricted CMV epitopes were among the peptides used. Public TCR beta signatures indicated both CMV infection and matching HLA type.

This clonotype appeared a few times. Its antigen is not identified. TCRdb ran MiXCR on the reads and lists one entry per CDR3 protein. This sample has tens of thousands of distinct CDR3 sequences; roughly 40% occur once, and the top ten carry 85% to 95%. The CDR3 consists of 16 residues. CDR1 and CDR2 (germline): SNHLY, FYNNEI. Trimming took off 2 bases at V and 0 bases at J, with 12 bases between the two ends. Study-wide points: Ex vivo, HLA-C-restricted CMV-specific TCR beta clonotypes prevailed over the rest of the response. People with CMV and the relevant HLA were identified by cumulative public TCR beta family frequency.

The sequence was collected from a human donor in good health (CMV status not recorded). Some clones in this sample may be carry-over from other donors' samples. The sequenced sample was CD8+ T cells from cultured PBMCs, obtained from culture after CMV antigen stimulation. The J gene is TRBJ2-3, the V gene TRBV2; possible D gene TRBD2, 6 bases. CDR3 region: CASSESAGISTDTQYF. CDR3 DNA: TGTGCCAGCAGTGAATCGGCGGGGATTAGCACAGATACGCAGTATTTT.